This note documents a single TCR beta chain sequence. Its antigen is unidentified. Per germline, CDR1 SNHLY and CDR2 FYNNEI. The CDR3 is 15 amino acids. V dropped 5 bases and J dropped 4 bases, with 15 bases sitting between them. These data come from a study of shared clonotypes between healthy human individuals. Libraries were prepared by immunoSEQ multiplex PCR; TCRdb keeps only in-frame clonotypes and omits some of them. The sample holds roughly 2,000,000 clones; about 95% are singletons and the top ten take 1% to 1.5%. The study, taken as a whole, reports: The study found roughly 5% of naive CD4 clonotypes shared across several donors. Represented diversity, genetic and exposure-history alike, was limited by few donors. Naive subsets generally exceeded memory subsets in estimated richness.

Positive CCR7 selection of CD45RO-negative cells yielded the naive CD8 cells, and terminally differentiated effector memory CD45RA+ cells were excluded. All donors were healthy HIV-negative adults lacking recent acute infections or vaccinations. The TCR sequence derives from a man aged 18 to 30 in good health. The chain combines TRBV2 with TRBJ1-5; no clear D gene. The sample was naive CD8+ T cells sorted from blood. The CDR3 protein is CASSPTVGQNQPQHF. The CDR3 DNA sequence: TGTGCCAGCAGTCCGACCGTCGGCCAAAATCAGCCCCAGCATTTT.